This TCR beta chain was obtained from a study of cytotoxic CD8 clonotypes in ibrutinib-treated CLL. For the study at large: Complete response was seen in 2 patients and partial in some 24; some 12 progressed and roughly 15 stayed remitted after a median 68 months. General study points: Baseline-level clonality went beyond age-matched healthy donors and moved in step with circulating CD8+ T-cell counts. Private clonotypes, not public ones, expanded at ibrutinib response.

Deep sequencing aimed at 1 in 200,000 to 1 in 1 million T cells' resolution. Some clones are missing from TCRdb's copy, which holds only in-frame ones; the method was immunoSEQ multiplex PCR. The sample has 250,000 to 350,000 clones, less than 85% seen once. To note about this clone: What it binds is not known.

With 0 bases removed from V and 6 bases from J, the gap between germline ends came to 15 bases. The CDR3 has 15 residues. Germline V gene sequence: CDR1 MGHRA, CDR2 YSYEKL. The material sequenced was PBMCs, taken at disease progression, from a patient treated with ibrutinib. The chain carries TRBV4-1 and TRBJ2-7, with a weak D call TRBD2 (6 bases). This receptor was obtained from a human donor with chronic lymphocytic leukemia. The CDR3 bases are TGCGCCAGCAGCCAAGAGGGGCAGGGACTCGGCGAGCAGTACTTC. Its translation: CASSQEGQGLGEQYF.